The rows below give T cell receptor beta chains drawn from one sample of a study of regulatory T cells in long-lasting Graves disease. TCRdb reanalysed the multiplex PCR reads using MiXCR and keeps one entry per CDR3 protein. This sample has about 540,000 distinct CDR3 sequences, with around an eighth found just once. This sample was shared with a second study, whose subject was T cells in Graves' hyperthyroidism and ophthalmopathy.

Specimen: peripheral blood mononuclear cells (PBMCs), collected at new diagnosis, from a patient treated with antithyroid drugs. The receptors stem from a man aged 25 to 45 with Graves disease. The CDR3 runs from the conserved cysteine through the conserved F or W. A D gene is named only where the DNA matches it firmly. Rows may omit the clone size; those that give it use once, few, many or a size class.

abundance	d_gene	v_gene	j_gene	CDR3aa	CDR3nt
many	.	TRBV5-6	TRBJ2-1	CASTSGYEQFF	TGTGCCAGCACCTCTGGGTATGAGCAGTTCTTC
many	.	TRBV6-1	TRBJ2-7	CASRTLDTYEQYF	TGTGCCAGCAGGACCTTGGACACTTACGAGCAGTACTTC
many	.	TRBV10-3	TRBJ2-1	CAISESTLGLYNEQFF	TGTGCCATCAGTGAGTCGACTCTGGGCCTCTACAATGAGCAGTTCTTC
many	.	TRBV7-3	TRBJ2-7	CASSSLRDSEQYF	TGTGCCAGCAGCTCACTCCGGGACTCCGAGCAGTACTTC
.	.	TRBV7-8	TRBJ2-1	CASSPGGGSAHEQFF	TGTGCCAGCAGCCCGGGGGGCGGGAGTGCCCATGAGCAGTTCTTC
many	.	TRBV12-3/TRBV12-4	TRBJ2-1	CASRKNWEQFF	TGTGCCAGCAGAAAAAACTGGGAGCAGTTCTTC
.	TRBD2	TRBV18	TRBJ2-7	CASSRLAGGPHEQYF	TGTGCCAGCTCGCGACTAGCGGGAGGGCCCCACGAGCAGTACTTC
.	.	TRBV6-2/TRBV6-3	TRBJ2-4	CASSEGGFAKNIQYF	TGTGCCAGCAGTGAGGGGGGGTTTGCCAAAAACATTCAGTACTTC
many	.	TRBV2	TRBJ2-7	CASSVKATYEQYF	TGTGCCAGCAGTGTGAAAGCAACCTACGAGCAGTACTTC
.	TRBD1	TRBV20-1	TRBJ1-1	CSARDRGRRNTEAFF	TGCAGTGCTAGGGACAGGGGGCGACGGAACACTGAAGCTTTCTTT
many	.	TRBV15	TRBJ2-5	CATSRDSQGQETQYF	TGTGCCACCAGCAGAGATTCACAGGGACAAGAGACCCAGTACTTC
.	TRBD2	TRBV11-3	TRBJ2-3	CASGGLAGDDTQYF	TGTGCCAGCGGCGGACTAGCGGGCGATGATACGCAGTATTTT
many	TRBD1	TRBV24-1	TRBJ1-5	CATSERDRGFDQPQHF	TGTGCCACCAGTGAGCGGGACAGGGGGTTCGATCAGCCCCAGCATTTT
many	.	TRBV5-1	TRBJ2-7	CASSLETSLNEQYF	TGCGCCAGCAGCTTGGAGACTAGTTTGAACGAGCAGTACTTC
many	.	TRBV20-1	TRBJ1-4	CSAETGTDEKLFF	TGCAGTGCCGAAACAGGGACGGATGAAAAACTGTTTTTT
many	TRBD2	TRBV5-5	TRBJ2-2	CASSPLAGGANTGELFF	TGTGCCAGCAGCCCCTTAGCGGGAGGGGCGAACACCGGGGAGCTGTTTTTT
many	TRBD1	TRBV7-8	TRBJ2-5	CASSPTGTGNQETQYF	TGTGCCAGCAGCCCCACCGGGACAGGGAACCAAGAGACCCAGTACTTC
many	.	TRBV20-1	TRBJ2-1	CSARYDEGEQFF	TGCAGTGCTAGATACGACGAAGGGGAGCAGTTCTTC
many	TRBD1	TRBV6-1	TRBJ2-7	CASSLRRTGFLSYEQYF	TGTGCCAGCAGCCTACGAAGGACAGGATTCCTCAGCTACGAGCAGTACTTC